Below are 20 T cell receptor beta chains sequenced from a single sample in a study of T cell repertoires in cytomegalovirus infection. A single record per CDR3 protein comes from TCRdb applying MiXCR to the reads. Of a few hundred thousand distinct CDR3 sequences in the sample, almost 40% were seen once. These TCRs are of unknown antigen specificity. Sequenced material: cultured PBMCs, taken from culture after CMV antigen stimulation. Receptors were obtained from a human donor in good health (CMV status not recorded). Some clones in this sample may be carry-over from other donors' samples.

The chain has TRBV20-1 and TRBJ2-5, with 7 bases fitting TRBD2. The CDR3 totals 13 residues. With 6 bases clipped from V and 4 bases from J, the junction kept 8 bases outside the gene matches. Germline V lookup: CDR1 DFQATT, CDR2 SNEGSKA (reference sequence). CDR3 sequence (DNA): TGCAGTGCAATGAAGGGCGGGAGAGAGACCCAGTACTTC. Translating it yields CSAMKGGRETQYF.

This chain joins TRBV7-9 and TRBJ1-4; no reliable D call. The germline V and J ends were trimmed by 11 bases and 2 bases, with 12 bases remaining between them. Germline V gene sequence: CDR1 SEHNR, CDR2 FQNEAQ (reference sequence). This CDR3 region has 13 residues. CDR3 coding DNA: TGTGCCCTCAGCCGTGGTACTAATGAAAAACTGTTTTTT. Encoded protein: CALSRGTNEKLFF.

Only one count was recorded for this clonotype. This chain joins TRBV27 and TRBJ2-7; a possible D gene is TRBD1 (5 bases). The CDR3 length is 14 residues. Germline CDR1 reads MNHEY; CDR2 reads SMNVEV (reference sequence). Trimming removed 2 bases from V and 3 bases from J, with 11 bases in between. CDR3: CASSLAGWGYEQYF. The CDR3 DNA reads as TGTGCCAGCAGTTTAGCAGGGTGGGGCTACGAGCAGTACTTC.

This chain joins TRBV2 and TRBJ1-4, with D uncertain. With 4 bases removed from V and 10 bases from J, the gap between germline ends came to 16 bases. CDR3 length equals 14 residues. Germline-derived CDR1 and CDR2 are SNHLY and FYNNEI. As DNA, the CDR3 is TGTGCCAGCAGTGTAATTAGTGTGGGCGGAAAACTGTTTTTT. Translating gives CASSVISVGGKLFF.

The chain links TRBV7-2 to TRBJ2-1; D is uncertain. CDR3 length equals 18 residues. V gave up 0 bases and J gave up 2 bases, with 17 bases separating them. Germline CDR1 reads SGHTA; CDR2 reads FQGNSA. The CDR3 sequence is CASSLALPPGPPYNEQFF. The CDR3 DNA reads TGTGCCAGCAGCTTAGCCCTCCCTCCGGGCCCACCCTACAATGAGCAGTTCTTC.

This chain joins TRBV7-9 and TRBJ2-5; unclear D gene. V lost 5 bases, J lost 7 bases, and 8 bases lay in between. The CDR3 is made up of 11 amino acids. CDR1 is SEHNR and CDR2 is FQNEAQ in the germline V gene (reference sequence). CDR3 loop: CASSAPGTQYF. The CDR3 bases are TGTGCCAGCAGCGCCCCCGGGACCCAGTACTTC.

V usage is TRBV28 and J usage is TRBJ2-3, with 9 bases fitting TRBD1. J lost 6 bases, V lost 5 bases, and 15 bases had no gene match. CDR3 size: 17 residues. Germline-derived CDR1 and CDR2 are MDHEN and SYDVKM. CDR3 nucleotide sequence: TGTGCCAGCAGTCCCCCACCCGGGACAGGGAGTTTGGATACGCAGTATTTT. Translation gives CASSPPPGTGSLDTQYF.

Many counts were recorded for this clonotype. The V gene is TRBV7-2, the J gene TRBJ2-2, with 10 bases that match TRBD2. The CDR3 loop spans 19 amino acids. Germline lookup yields CDR1 SGHTA and CDR2 FQGNSA. V shed 1 base and J 2 bases; nucleotides not matched to a gene: 10. The CDR3 DNA follows: TGTGCCAGCAGCTTAGGCAAGAGGAGCGGGGGGGCCAACACCGGGGAGCTGTTTTTT. It specifies CASSLGKRSGGANTGELFF.

The V and J genes are TRBV19 and TRBJ2-7; 10 bases line up with TRBD1. This CDR3 comprises 16 residues. In germline, CDR1 is LNHDA, CDR2 SQIVND (reference sequence). J gave up 3 bases and V 5 bases, and 10 bases lay outside the gene matches. The CDR3 loop is CASSPRRDRGIYEQYF. DNA of the CDR3: TGTGCCAGTAGTCCCCGCCGGGACAGGGGCATCTACGAGCAGTACTTC.

CDR3 in DNA: TGTGCCAGCAGTTTAAGAACTTGGGATACGCAGTATTTT. This encodes CASSLRTWDTQYF. The chain is built from TRBV11-3 and TRBJ2-3; D gene uncertain. V was shortened by 6 bases and J by 6 bases, with 13 bases between the two germline ends. The CDR3 covers 13 residues. CDR1 and CDR2 (germline): SGHNT, YENEEA.

CDR3 loop: CASSSDRDGRRFF. The DNA of the CDR3 is TGTGCCAGCAGCTCGGACAGGGATGGTAGAAGGTTCTTT. The rearrangement uses TRBV5-4 and TRBJ1-1; 8 bases are a match to TRBD1. CDR3 length equals 13 residues. Germline V gene data show CDR1 as SGHNT and CDR2 as YYREEE (reference sequence). The trim removed 3 bases at V and 14 bases at J, leaving 12 bases unmatched.

The sample holds one count of this clonotype. The chain recombines TRBV9 with TRBJ1-5; perhaps TRBD1 as D (6 bases). This CDR3 region has 15 residues. V was clipped by 0 bases and J by 8 bases, with 15 bases between them. Germline lookup yields CDR1 SGDLS and CDR2 YYNGEE. CDR3 DNA sequence: TGTGCCAGCAGCGTAGGGGGGGCGGTAAGAGAGCCCCAGCATTTT. Its protein is CASSVGGAVREPQHF.

This clonotype was counted only a few times. The rearrangement links TRBV9 to TRBJ1-3; 8 nucleotides line up with TRBD1. Germline V gives CDR1 SGDLS, CDR2 YYNGEE. After removal of 6 bases from V and 6 bases from J, the junction contained 8 bases not matched to a gene. The CDR3 has 14 amino acids. CDR3 sequence reads: CASTIGQGLNTIYF. The CDR3 coding sequence is TGTGCCAGCACCATCGGACAGGGCTTAAACACCATATATTTT.

This clonotype appeared a few times. V gene TRBV7-2 combines with J gene TRBJ2-1; no reliable D call. The length of the CDR3 is 12 residues. Germline V gene lookup returns CDR1 SGHTA and CDR2 FQGNSA. V lost 5 bases to trimming and J lost 8 bases, with 10 bases between them. The CDR3 DNA reads TGTGCCAGCAGCCCCCTAAGGGATGAGCAGTTCTTC. Protein: CASSPLRDEQFF.

This clonotype occurred a few times. V is TRBV7-2 and J is TRBJ2-1; possibly TRBD2 for D (5 bases). With 3 bases removed from V and 1 base from J, the gap between germline ends came to 13 bases. The length of the CDR3 is 16 residues. From germline, CDR1 is SGHTA and CDR2 FQGNSA. As DNA, the CDR3 is TGTGCCAGCAGCTTTGGACTCCCAGTGTCCTACAATGAGCAGTTCTTC. This codes for CASSFGLPVSYNEQFF.

This chain links TRBV5-1 with TRBJ2-5; D gene uncertain. The CDR3 spans 14 residues. The V gene's germline CDR1 is SGHRS and CDR2 YFSETQ. The V and J ends lost 6 bases and 0 bases respectively, with 12 bases between them. The CDR3 protein is CASTARTNQETQYF. For the CDR3, the DNA is TGCGCCAGCACGGCCCGCACCAACCAAGAGACCCAGTACTTC.

This clonotype was detected only a few times. The rearrangement joins TRBV7-2 to TRBJ2-3; D may be TRBD1 (6 bases). Looked up from germline, CDR1 is SGHTA and CDR2 is FQGNSA. V was clipped by 2 bases and J by 1 base, with 13 bases between them. This CDR3 region has 16 residues. In nucleotides, the CDR3 is TGTGCCAGCAGCTTAATGAATGGGGGCGGCACAGATACGCAGTATTTT. This gives the protein CASSLMNGGGTDTQYF.

V and J are TRBV7-8 and TRBJ2-3; 10 bases line up with TRBD2. Trimming took 1 base from V and 8 from J; bases not matched to a gene: 15. This CDR3 region has 18 residues. Germline assignment: CDR1 SGHVS and CDR2 FQNEAQ. CDR3 in amino acids: CASSLVPPASGGGSTQYF. Here the CDR3 DNA reads TGTGCCAGCAGCTTAGTCCCTCCGGCTAGCGGGGGCGGGAGTACGCAGTATTTT.

This clonotype showed up just a few times. This sequence joins TRBV3-1 and TRBJ2-7; D gene ambiguous. Per the germline V gene, CDR1 is LGHDT and CDR2 is YNNKEL (reference sequence). The CDR3 covers 13 residues. The V gene lost 4 bases and the J gene lost 2 bases, with 9 bases spanning the gap. CDR3 sequence (DNA): TGTGCCAGCAGCCCTCAGATGGCCTACGAGCAGTACTTC. Amino acids: CASSPQMAYEQYF.

The rearrangement links TRBV7-4 to TRBJ1-1; D unclear. V lost 3 bases, J lost 0 bases, and 8 bases lay in between. CDR3 length: 14 residues. Germline V gives CDR1 SGHVT, CDR2 SQSDAQ. The CDR3 sequence is CASSLDLLNTEAFF. In DNA, the CDR3 is TGTGCCAGCAGCTTGGACCTCTTGAACACTGAAGCTTTCTTT.